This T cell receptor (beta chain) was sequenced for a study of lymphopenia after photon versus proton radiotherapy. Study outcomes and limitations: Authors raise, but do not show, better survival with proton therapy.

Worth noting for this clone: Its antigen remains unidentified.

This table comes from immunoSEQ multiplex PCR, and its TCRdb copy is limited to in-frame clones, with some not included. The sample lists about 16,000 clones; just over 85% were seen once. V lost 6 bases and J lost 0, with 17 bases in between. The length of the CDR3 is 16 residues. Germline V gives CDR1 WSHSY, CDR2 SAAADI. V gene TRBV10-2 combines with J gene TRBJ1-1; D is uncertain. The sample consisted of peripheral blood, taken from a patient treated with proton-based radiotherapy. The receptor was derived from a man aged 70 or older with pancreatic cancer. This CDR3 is CASSRAGFVLNTEAFF. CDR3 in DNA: TGCGCCAGCAGCCGAGCGGGGTTTGTCCTGAACACTGAAGCTTTCTTT.